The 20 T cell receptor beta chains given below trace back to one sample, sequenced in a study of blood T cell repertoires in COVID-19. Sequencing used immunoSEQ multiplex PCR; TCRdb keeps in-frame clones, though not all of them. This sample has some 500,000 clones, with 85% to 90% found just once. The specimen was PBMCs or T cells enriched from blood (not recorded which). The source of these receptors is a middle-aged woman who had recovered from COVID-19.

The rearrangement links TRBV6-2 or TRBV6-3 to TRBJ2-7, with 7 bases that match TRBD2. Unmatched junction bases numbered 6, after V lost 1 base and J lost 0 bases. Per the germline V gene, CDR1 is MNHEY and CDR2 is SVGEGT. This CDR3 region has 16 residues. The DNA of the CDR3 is TGTGCCAGCAGTTACTGGGCTAGCGGTAGCTCCTACGAGCAGTACTTC. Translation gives CASSYWASGSSYEQYF.

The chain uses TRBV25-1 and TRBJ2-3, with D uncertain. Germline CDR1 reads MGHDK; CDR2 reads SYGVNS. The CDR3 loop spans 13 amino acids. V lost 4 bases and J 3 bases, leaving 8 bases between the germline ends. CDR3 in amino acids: CASSVTGTDTQYF. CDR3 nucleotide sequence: TGTGCCAGCAGTGTGACCGGGACAGATACGCAGTATTTT.

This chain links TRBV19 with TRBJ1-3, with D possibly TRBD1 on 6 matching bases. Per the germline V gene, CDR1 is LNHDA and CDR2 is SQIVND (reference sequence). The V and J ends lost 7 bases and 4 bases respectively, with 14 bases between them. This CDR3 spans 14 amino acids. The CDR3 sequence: CASTGQRRGNTIYF. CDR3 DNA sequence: TGTGCCAGTACAGGACAGAGAAGGGGAAACACCATATATTTT.

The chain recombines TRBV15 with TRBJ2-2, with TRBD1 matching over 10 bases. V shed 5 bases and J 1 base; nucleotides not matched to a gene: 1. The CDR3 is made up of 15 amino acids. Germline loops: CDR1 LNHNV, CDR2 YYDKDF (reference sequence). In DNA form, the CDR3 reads TGTGCCACCAGCTGGACAGGGGGGAACACCGGGGAGCTGTTTTTT. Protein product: CATSWTGGNTGELFF.

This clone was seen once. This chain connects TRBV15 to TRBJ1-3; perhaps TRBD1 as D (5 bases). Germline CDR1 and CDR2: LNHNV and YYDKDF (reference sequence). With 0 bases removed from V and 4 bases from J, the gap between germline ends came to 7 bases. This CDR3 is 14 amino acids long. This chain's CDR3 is CATSRDRGGNTIYF. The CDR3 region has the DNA TGTGCCACCAGCAGAGATCGGGGGGGAAACACCATATATTTT.

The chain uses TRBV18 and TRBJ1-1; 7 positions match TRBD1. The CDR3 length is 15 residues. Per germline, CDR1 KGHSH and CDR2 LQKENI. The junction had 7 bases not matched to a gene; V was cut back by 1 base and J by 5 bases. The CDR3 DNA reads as TGTGCCAGCTCACCACTGAAGGGGGCAAATACTGAAGCTTTCTTT. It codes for CASSPLKGANTEAFF.

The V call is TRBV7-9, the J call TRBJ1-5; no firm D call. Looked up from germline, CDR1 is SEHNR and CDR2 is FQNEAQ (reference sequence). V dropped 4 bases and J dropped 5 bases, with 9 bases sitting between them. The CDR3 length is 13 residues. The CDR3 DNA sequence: TGTGCCAGCAGCTCCGACGGGTATCAGCCCCAGCATTTT. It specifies CASSSDGYQPQHF.

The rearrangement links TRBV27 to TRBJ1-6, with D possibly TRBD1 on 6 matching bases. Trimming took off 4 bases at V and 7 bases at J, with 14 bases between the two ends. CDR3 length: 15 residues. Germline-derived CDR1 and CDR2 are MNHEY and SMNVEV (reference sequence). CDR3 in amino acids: CASSSGGRNNSPLHF. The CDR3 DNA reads TGTGCCAGCAGTTCGGGGGGCAGGAACAATTCACCCCTCCACTTT.

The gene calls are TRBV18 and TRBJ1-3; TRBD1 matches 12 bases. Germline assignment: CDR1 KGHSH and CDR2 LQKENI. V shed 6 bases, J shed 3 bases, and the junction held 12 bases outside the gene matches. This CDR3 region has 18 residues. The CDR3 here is CASSPEGTGGAYGNTIYF. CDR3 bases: TGTGCCAGCTCTCCGGAAGGGACAGGGGGCGCTTATGGAAACACCATATATTTT.

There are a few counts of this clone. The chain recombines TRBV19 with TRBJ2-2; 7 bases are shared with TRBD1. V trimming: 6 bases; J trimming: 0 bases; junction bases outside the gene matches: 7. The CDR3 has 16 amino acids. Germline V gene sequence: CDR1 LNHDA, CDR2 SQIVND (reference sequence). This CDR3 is CASSPPGQTNTGELFF. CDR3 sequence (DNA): TGTGCCAGTAGCCCTCCGGGACAGACGAACACCGGGGAGCTGTTTTTT.

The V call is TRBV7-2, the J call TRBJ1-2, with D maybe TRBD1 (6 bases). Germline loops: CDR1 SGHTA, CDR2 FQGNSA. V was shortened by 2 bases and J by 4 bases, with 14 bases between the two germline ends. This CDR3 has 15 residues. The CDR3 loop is CASSLSGQSTYGYTF. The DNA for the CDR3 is TGTGCCAGCAGCTTAAGCGGACAGTCGACCTATGGCTACACCTTC.

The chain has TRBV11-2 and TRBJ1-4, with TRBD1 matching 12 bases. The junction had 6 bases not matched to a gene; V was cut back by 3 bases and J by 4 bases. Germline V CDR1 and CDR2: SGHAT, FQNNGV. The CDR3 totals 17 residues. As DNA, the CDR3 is TGTGCCAGCAGCTTCGGGACAGGGGGCTTGGGTAATGAAAAACTGTTTTTT. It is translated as CASSFGTGGLGNEKLFF.

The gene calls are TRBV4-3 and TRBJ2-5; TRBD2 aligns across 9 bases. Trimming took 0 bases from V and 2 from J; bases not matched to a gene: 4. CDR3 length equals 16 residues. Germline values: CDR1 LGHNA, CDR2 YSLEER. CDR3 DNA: TGCGCCAGCAGCCAAGATCGACTAGCGGTACAAGAGACCCAGTACTTC. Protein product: CASSQDRLAVQETQYF.

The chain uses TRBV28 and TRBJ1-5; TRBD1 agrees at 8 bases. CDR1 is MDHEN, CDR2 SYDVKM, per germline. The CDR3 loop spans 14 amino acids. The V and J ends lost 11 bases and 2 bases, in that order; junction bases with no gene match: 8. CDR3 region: CAGLDRGGNQPQHF. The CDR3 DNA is TGTGCCGGTTTAGACAGGGGAGGCAATCAGCCCCAGCATTTT.

CDR3 protein: CAISGRGREHYGYTF. The CDR3 bases are TGTGCCATCAGTGGGAGGGGGCGCGAACACTATGGCTACACCTTC. The chain carries TRBV10-3 and TRBJ1-2; 7 bases fit TRBD1. The length of the CDR3 is 15 residues. The ends lost 4 bases at V and 3 bases at J; junction bases unmatched: 8. CDR1 ENHRY and CDR2 SYGVKD come from the germline V gene.

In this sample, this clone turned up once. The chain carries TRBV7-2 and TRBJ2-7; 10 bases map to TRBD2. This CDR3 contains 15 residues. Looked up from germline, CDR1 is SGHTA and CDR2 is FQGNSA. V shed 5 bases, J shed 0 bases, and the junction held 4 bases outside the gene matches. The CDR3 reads CASSRGLAASYEQYF. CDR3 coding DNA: TGTGCCAGCAGCCGCGGACTAGCGGCCTCCTACGAGCAGTACTTC.

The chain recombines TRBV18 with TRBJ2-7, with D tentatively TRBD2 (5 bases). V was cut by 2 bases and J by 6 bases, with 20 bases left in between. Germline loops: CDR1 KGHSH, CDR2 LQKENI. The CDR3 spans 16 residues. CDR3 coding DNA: TGTGCCAGCTCACCAGTGATAGCCGGGCGAGGGAGCGAGCAGTACTTC. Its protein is CASSPVIAGRGSEQYF.

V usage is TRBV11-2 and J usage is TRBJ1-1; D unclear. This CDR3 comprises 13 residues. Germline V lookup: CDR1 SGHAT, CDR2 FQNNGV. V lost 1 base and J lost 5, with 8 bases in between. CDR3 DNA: TGTGCCAGCAGCTTAGGTTCGTCTACTGAAGCTTTCTTT. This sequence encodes CASSLGSSTEAFF. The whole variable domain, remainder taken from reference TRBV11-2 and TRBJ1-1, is EAGVAQSPRYKIIEKRQSVAFWCNPISGHATLYWYQQILGQGPKLLIQFQNNGVVDDSQLPKDRFSAERLKGVDSTLKIQPAKLEDSAVYLCASSLGSSTEAFFGQGTRLTVV.

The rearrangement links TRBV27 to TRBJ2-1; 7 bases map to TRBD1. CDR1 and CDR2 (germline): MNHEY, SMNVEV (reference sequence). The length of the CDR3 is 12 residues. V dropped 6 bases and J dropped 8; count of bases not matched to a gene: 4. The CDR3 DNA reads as TGTGCCAGCAGCCGACAGGGCGATGAGCAGTTCTTC. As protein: CASSRQGDEQFF.

The CDR3 region is CASSESMPGGPFEQYF. The CDR3 nucleotides are TGCGCCAGCAGTGAGTCGATGCCGGGGGGTCCCTTTGAGCAGTACTTC. V and J are TRBV10-1 and TRBJ2-7, with TRBD2 matching 7 bases. V lost 0 bases and J lost 7; bases outside the gene matches: 12. The CDR3 is 16 residues long. Germline V gene data show CDR1 as WNHNN and CDR2 as SYGVQD (reference sequence).